The T cell receptor beta chain under discussion was sequenced for a study of blood T cell repertoires in COVID-19. Study-level information: Sources were T cells, B-cell-depleted T cells, or PBMCs; the material itself was cDNA or gDNA.

The CDR3 is 16 residues long. CDR1 is MGHRA, CDR2 YSYEKL, per germline. V was clipped by 1 base and J by 4 bases, with 16 bases between them. Sequencing was performed with immunoSEQ multiplex PCR; in TCRdb, only in-frame clones are kept and a portion is missing. The profile shows about 400,000 clones, roughly 90% of them singletons. Assignments of participants to cohorts depended upon their own reported clinical history. The recovered donors of Cohort 3 showed two negative PCRs, clearance, or symptom resolution. The TCR was taken from a woman aged 25 to 39 who had recovered from COVID-19. The source material was PBMCs or T cells enriched from blood (not recorded which). The chain links TRBV4-1 to TRBJ1-2; D unresolved. The CDR3 DNA reads as TGCGCCAGCAGCCAAGCTCCCGTCCTAGACTCCTATGGCTACACCTTC. It codes for CASSQAPVLDSYGYTF.